This TCR beta chain was recovered during a study of shared clonotypes between healthy human individuals. This table comes from immunoSEQ multiplex PCR, and its TCRdb copy is limited to in-frame clones, with some not included. The sample consists of about half a million clones, about 80% of them appearing once. Concerning this clone: At one end the junction does not follow the germline gene, possibly because of a read error.

CDR1 and CDR2 (germline): SGHTA, FQGNSA. The length of the CDR3 is 11 residues. The chain links TRBV7-2 to TRBJ2-7; D might be TRBD2 (5 bases). The sequence was collected from a woman aged 40 to 50 in good health. Some clones in this sample may be carry-over from other donors' samples. Material for sequencing was PBMCs. CDR3 DNA sequence: TGTGCCAGCAGCTTAGGGCTAGCTTACGACTTC. Its protein is CASSLGLAYDF.